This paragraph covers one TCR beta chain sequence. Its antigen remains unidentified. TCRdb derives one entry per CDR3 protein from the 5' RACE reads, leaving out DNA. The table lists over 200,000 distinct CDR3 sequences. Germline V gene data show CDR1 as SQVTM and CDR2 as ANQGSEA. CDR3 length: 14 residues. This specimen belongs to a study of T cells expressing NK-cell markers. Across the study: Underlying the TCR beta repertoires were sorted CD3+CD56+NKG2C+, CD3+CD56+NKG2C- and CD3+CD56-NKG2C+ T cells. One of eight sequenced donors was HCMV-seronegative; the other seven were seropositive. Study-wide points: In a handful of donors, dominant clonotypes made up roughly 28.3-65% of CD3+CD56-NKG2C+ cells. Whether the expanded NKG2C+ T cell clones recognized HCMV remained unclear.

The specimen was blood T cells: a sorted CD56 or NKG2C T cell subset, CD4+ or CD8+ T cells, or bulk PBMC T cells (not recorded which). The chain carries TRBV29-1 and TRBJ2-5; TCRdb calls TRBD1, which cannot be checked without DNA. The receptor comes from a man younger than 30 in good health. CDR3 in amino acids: CSVAKGSGQETQYF.